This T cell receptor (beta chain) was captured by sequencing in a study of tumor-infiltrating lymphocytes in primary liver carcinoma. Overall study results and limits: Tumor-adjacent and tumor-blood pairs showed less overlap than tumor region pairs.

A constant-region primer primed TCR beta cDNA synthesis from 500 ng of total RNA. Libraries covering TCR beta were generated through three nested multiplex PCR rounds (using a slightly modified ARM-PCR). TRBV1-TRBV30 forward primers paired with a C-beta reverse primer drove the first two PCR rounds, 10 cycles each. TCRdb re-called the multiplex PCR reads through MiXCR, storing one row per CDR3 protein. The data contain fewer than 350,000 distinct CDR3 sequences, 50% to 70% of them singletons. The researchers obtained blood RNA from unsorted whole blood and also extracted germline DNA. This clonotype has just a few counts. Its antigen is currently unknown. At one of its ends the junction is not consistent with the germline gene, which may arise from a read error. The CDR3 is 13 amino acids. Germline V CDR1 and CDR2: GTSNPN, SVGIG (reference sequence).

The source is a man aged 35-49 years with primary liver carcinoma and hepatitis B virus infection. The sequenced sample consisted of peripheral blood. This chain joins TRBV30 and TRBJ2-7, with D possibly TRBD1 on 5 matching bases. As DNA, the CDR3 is TGTGCCTGGAGTGGAGGCAGGGCCTACGAGCAGCACTTC. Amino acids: CAWSGGRAYEQHF.